Following are 4 T cell receptor beta chains from one sample sequenced in a study of T cell repertoires in cytomegalovirus infection. One entry per CDR3 protein, called by TCRdb with MiXCR from the reads. The sample yields about 530,000 distinct CDR3 sequences, 26% seen once. The material sequenced was PBMCs. These receptors all stem from a human donor in good health (CMV status not recorded). Some clones in this sample may be carry-over from other donors' samples.

The chain couples TRBV15 to TRBJ2-5; possibly TRBD1 for D (6 bases). The V gene's germline CDR1 is LNHNV and CDR2 YYDKDF (reference sequence). Between the trimmed V and J ends, which lost 1 base and 9 bases, there was a span of 21 bases. This CDR3 has 16 amino acids. The CDR3 DNA reads TGTGCCACCAGCAGAGGGACCGGGACACCTGAGAGAGCCCAGTACTTC. This codes for CATSRGTGTPERAQYF.

The CDR3 DNA is TGTGCCAGCAGTCCGGCACAGGGACAAGAGACCCAGTACTTC. It codes for CASSPAQGQETQYF. The V call is TRBV7-2, the J call TRBJ2-5; tentatively, D is TRBD1 (6 bases). Looked up from germline, CDR1 is SGHTA and CDR2 is FQGNSA. The CDR3 extends over 14 amino acids. V was trimmed by 6 bases and J by 2 bases, leaving 13 bases between them.

The chain employs TRBV20-1 and TRBJ2-5; 10 bases agree with TRBD2. CDR1 is DFQATT, CDR2 SNEGSKA, per germline (reference sequence). There are 17 residues in the CDR3. Losses at the gene ends were 6 bases for V and 5 bases for J; bases not matched to a gene: 18. The CDR3 nucleotides read TGCAGTGCCTCCATTAGGTTGAGCGGGAGGGCGAAGGAGACCCAGTACTTC. This gives the protein CSASIRLSGRAKETQYF.

This clonotype came up a few times. V is TRBV4-2 and J is TRBJ2-1; weak D call: TRBD2 (5 bases). Trimming pared 0 bases from V and 0 bases from J, leaving 12 bases between. The CDR3 is 17 residues long. Germline CDR1 reads LGHNA; CDR2 reads YNFKEQ. Here the CDR3 DNA reads TGTGCCAGCAGCCAAGATTTATCGGGGAGCTCCTACAATGAGCAGTTCTTC. This encodes CASSQDLSGSSYNEQFF.